These 17 T cell receptor beta chains originate from one sample sequenced in a study of tumor and adjacent non-tumor tissue in lung cancer. This sample's RNA came from whole unsorted tissue. A modified ARM-PCR protocol with three rounds of nested PCR amplified TCRbeta. A single record per CDR3 protein comes from TCRdb applying MiXCR to the multiplex PCR reads. Found here are 60,000 to 85,000 distinct CDR3 sequences, 55% to 85% of them singletons; the top ten hold about 28%. Sequenced sample: lung tumor tissue. These receptors originate from a man aged 55 to 70 with non-small cell lung cancer.

Turning to this clonotype: Sequence at one end of the junction differs from germline and may be a read error. The chain links TRBV6-1 to TRBJ2-7, with 10 bases fitting TRBD2. The CDR3 contains 14 residues. Germline CDR1 is MNHNS and CDR2 is SASEGT. CDR3 residues: CASGDGLADCEQNF. DNA of the CDR3: TGTGCCAGCGGTGATGGACTAGCGGACTGCGAGCAGAACTTC.

About this clonotype: One end of the junction fails to match germline, which may point to a read error. The chain links TRBV10-3 to TRBJ2-6, with TRBD2 matching over 12 bases. Germline V CDR1 and CDR2: ENHRY, SYGVKD. The CDR3 consists of 19 residues. Here the CDR3 reads CTISESTSGSVVGANVLTF. CDR3 DNA: TGTACCATCAGTGAGTCGACTAGCGGGAGTGTGGTTGGGGCCAACGTACTGACTTTC.

The V and J genes are TRBV10-3 and TRBJ2-1; D might be TRBD2 (7 bases). Looked up from germline, CDR1 is ENHRY and CDR2 is SYGVKD. The CDR3 loop spans 15 amino acids. V was trimmed by 6 bases and J by 1 base, leaving 13 bases between them. The CDR3 coding sequence is TGTGCCATCAGGTCAAGGGGGGGGTCCTACAATGAGCAGTTCTTC. It yields the protein CAIRSRGGSYNEQFF.

This clonotype has just a few counts. The junction differs from germline at one of its ends, possibly a read error. V and J are TRBV11-1 and TRBJ2-2; D perhaps matches TRBD2 (5 bases). Germline V gives CDR1 SGHAT, CDR2 FQDESV (reference sequence). The CDR3 consists of 14 residues. This CDR3 reads CSSSYTSGTGELYF. CDR3 nucleotide sequence: TGCTCCAGCAGCTATACTAGTGGCACCGGGGAGCTGTATTTT.

Comments on this clonotype: Since no conserved phenylalanine or tryptophan closes the CDR3, a read error is the likely cause. This chain uses TRBV20-1 with TRBJ2-1; 13 bases agree with TRBD2. CDR1 is DFQATT and CDR2 is SNEGSKA in the germline V gene (reference sequence). With V trimmed by 7 bases and J by 3 bases, 18 bases remained unmatched. CDR3 length: 19 amino acids. CDR3 DNA sequence: TGCAGTGTTAGTAAGCACGGACTAGCGGGAGTGAGGGTCTACAATGAGCAGTTCTTA. This encodes CSVSKHGLAGVRVYNEQFL.

This chain links TRBV20-1 with TRBJ2-1; 8 bases fit TRBD2. The junction had 9 bases not matched to a gene; V was cut back by 7 bases and J by 4 bases. Germline assignment: CDR1 DFQATT and CDR2 SNEGSKA (reference sequence). The CDR3 length is 14 residues. The CDR3 region has the DNA TGCAGTGTTGGCGAAGTAGCGGGGTACAATGAGCAGTTCTTC. It encodes CSVGEVAGYNEQFF.

This clonotype was observed a single time. The germline gene is not matched at one end of the junction; a read error may be the cause. The J gene is TRBJ2-7, the V gene TRBV5-1, with D possibly being TRBD2 (6 bases). The CDR3 is made up of 13 amino acids. The germline V gene has CDR1 SGHRS and CDR2 YFSETQ. CDR3 residues: CASSLLAGYKQYF. The CDR3, as DNA: TGCGCCAGCAGCTTACTAGCAGGTTACAAGCAGTACTTT. The complete variable domain, with remaining parts taken from reference TRBV5-1 and TRBJ2-7, reads KAGVTQTPRYLIKTRGQQVTLSCSPISGHRSVSWYQQTPGQGLQFLFEYFSETQRNKGNFPGRFSGRQFSNSRSEMNVSTLELGDSALYLCASSLLAGYKQYFGPGTRLTVT.

The rearrangement joins TRBV10-3 to TRBJ1-6, with D uncertain. The CDR3 is 15 residues long. V lost 3 bases and J 19 bases, leaving 25 bases between the germline ends. Germline CDR1 and CDR2: ENHRY and SYGVKD. The CDR3 loop is CAISDHLTAYSPPHF. The CDR3, as DNA: TGTGCCATCAGTGATCATTTGACGGCGTACTCACCCCCTCACTTT.

This chain links TRBV12-3 or TRBV12-4 with TRBJ2-3; D unclear. The CDR3 covers 15 residues. The V gene lost 4 bases and the J gene lost 3 bases, with 14 bases spanning the gap. The CDR3 bases are TGTGCCAGCAGTTGCTGGGTCACAAGAACAGATACGCAGTATTTT. Its translation is CASSCWVTRTDTQYF.

As to this clonotype: This may be a read error: a much more frequent sequence differs by one nucleotide. V usage is TRBV11-2 and J usage is TRBJ2-2; D possibly matches TRBD1 or TRBD2 (5 bases each). CDR1 and CDR2 from the germline V gene are SGHAT and FQNNGV. The CDR3 runs to 15 residues. In nucleotides, the CDR3 is TGTGCCAACAGCTTCCGGGACCACCGAACCGGGGAGCTGTTTTTT. Protein product: CANSFRDHRTGELFF.

This rearrangement joins TRBV29-1 to TRBJ1-1, with D tentatively TRBD1 (5 bases). V gave up 7 bases and J gave up 5 bases, with 17 bases separating them. CDR3 length: 13 residues. Germline assignment: CDR1 SQVTM and CDR2 ANQGSEA. CDR3 residues: CSAAGTEKTEAFF. Written as DNA, the CDR3 is TGCAGCGCAGCCGGGACGGAAAAGACTGAAGCTTTCTTT.

Regarding this clonotype: One end of the junction is discordant with germline, which a read error may explain. CDR3 sequence (DNA): TGCAGCGTAACAGGAACTAACTATGGCTACATCTTC. It yields the protein CSVTGTNYGYIF. This rearrangement joins TRBV29-1 to TRBJ1-2, with D maybe TRBD1 (5 bases). Germline V CDR1 and CDR2: SQVTM, ANQGSEA. The length of the CDR3 is 12 residues.

With regard to this clonotype: Germline and junction disagree at one end, which may indicate a read error. The J gene is TRBJ1-2, the V gene TRBV29-1, with 8 bases aligning to TRBD1. Germline V gene sequence: CDR1 SQVTM, CDR2 ANQGSEA. The CDR3 runs 12 residues. CDR3 sequence reads: CSVVQGVNGYPF. Here the CDR3 DNA reads TGCAGCGTTGTACAGGGGGTGAATGGCTATCCCTTC.

On this clonotype: Lacking the conserved final phenylalanine or tryptophan, this CDR3 likely reflects a read error. No DNA is shown, since the ends of the CDR3 on it are uncertain; the CDR3 is the one TCRdb lists. This chain links TRBV11-1 with TRBJ1-1; the table's D call TRBD1 went unverified against the DNA. Germline V lookup: CDR1 SGHAT, CDR2 FQDESV (reference sequence). Counting both end residues, the CDR3 totals 14 amino acids. The chain's CDR3 is CASSSDMYDTEAVC.

About this clonotype itself: At one end, the junction sequence differs from germline, possibly due to a read error. CDR3 amino acids: CGGLAESSYEQYF. The CDR3 bases are TGCGGTGGCTTAGCGGAGAGTTCCTACGAGCAATACTTC. The chain recombines TRBV20-1 with TRBJ2-7; a weak D match, TRBD2 (6 bases). This CDR3 comprises 13 residues. Looked up from germline, CDR1 is DFQATT and CDR2 is SNEGSKA (reference sequence).

This clonotype was seen once. The junction and the germline gene differ at one end; a read error may be behind it. The V call is TRBV11-3, the J call TRBJ2-3; TRBD2 matches at 8 bases. Per the germline V gene, CDR1 is SGHNT and CDR2 is YENEEA. The CDR3 is made up of 17 amino acids. The CDR3 bases are TGTGCCAGCAACCCTACTGGCGGGAGGCCGATGTATGATACGCAGTACTTT. Translating it yields CASNPTGGRPMYDTQYF.

This chain links TRBV18 with TRBJ1-4; 9 nucleotides agree with TRBD1. V lost 3 bases and J lost 9; bases outside the gene matches: 5. The CDR3 extends over 14 amino acids. Germline lookup yields CDR1 KGHSH and CDR2 LQKENI. The CDR3 loop reads CASSPGQGFQKLFF. In DNA form, the CDR3 reads TGTGCCAGCTCACCGGGACAGGGTTTTCAAAAACTGTTTTTT.